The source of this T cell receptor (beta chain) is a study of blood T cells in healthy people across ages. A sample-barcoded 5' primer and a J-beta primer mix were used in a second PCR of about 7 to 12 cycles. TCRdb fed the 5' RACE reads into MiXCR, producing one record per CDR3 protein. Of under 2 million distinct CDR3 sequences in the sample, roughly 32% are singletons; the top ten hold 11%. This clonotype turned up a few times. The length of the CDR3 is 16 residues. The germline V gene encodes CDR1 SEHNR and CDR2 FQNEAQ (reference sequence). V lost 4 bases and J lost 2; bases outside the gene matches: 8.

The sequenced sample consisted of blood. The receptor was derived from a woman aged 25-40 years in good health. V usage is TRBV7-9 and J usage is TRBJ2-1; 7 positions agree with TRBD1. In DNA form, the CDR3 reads TGTGCCAGCAGCTCCTGGCTTGGGACAGCCTACAATGAGCAGTTCTTC. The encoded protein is CASSSWLGTAYNEQFF.